A selection of T cell receptor beta chains follows, all from one sample in a study of cytomegalovirus exposure and HLA in healthy donors. The table came from immunoSEQ multiplex PCR; TCRdb's copy has only in-frame clones and leaves some out. Its table records 45,000 to 70,000 clones. Sample: PBMCs. All receptors come from a woman in her 30s in good health and CMV-seropositive. Both conserved end residues are part of each CDR3. The D gene is left open where the match is weak.

TRBV6-5	.	TRBJ1-3	TGTGCCAGCAGTCAGGGAAACACCATATATTTT	CASSQGNTIYF
TRBV9	.	TRBJ2-1	TGTGCCAGCAGCGTAGAGGCTAGCAAGGACAATGAGCAGTTCTTC	CASSVEASKDNEQFF
TRBV30	.	TRBJ1-1	TGTGCCTGGAGTGCCGACAGCGGGGTAGCTGAAGCTTTCTTT	CAWSADSGVAEAFF
TRBV30	TRBD1	TRBJ1-3	TGTGCCTGGACCCTCCCGACAGGGGTTGGAAACACCATATATTTT	CAWTLPTGVGNTIYF
TRBV6-5	TRBD2	TRBJ2-1	TGTGCCAGCAGTTCGGCTAGCGGGAGAGATGAGCAGTTCTTC	CASSSASGRDEQFF
TRBV30	.	TRBJ2-5	TGTGCCTGGAGCCCCCGGGACACGCAAGAGACCCAGTACTTC	CAWSPRDTQETQYF
TRBV5-1	.	TRBJ2-3	TGCGCCAGCAGCTGTGGCCCACACGGGGGGAACAGGGCAGATACGCAGTATTTT	CASSCGPHGGNRADTQYF
TRBV9	.	TRBJ1-1	TGTGCCAGCAGCCTGAGGGCCGGAGGGACTGAAGCTTTCTTT	CASSLRAGGTEAFF
TRBV10-1	TRBD2	TRBJ2-7	TGCGCCAGCAGGGGACTAGCGGGTGCCTACGAGCAGTACTTC	CASRGLAGAYEQYF
TRBV4-2	TRBD1	TRBJ1-1	TGTGCCAGCAGCCAACGGACAGGGGGGGTCAGTGGCACTGAAGCTTTCTTT	CASSQRTGGVSGTEAFF
TRBV5-1	TRBD2	TRBJ2-1	TGCGCCAGCAGCTTGGAGGGCGGGAGCGTCTACAATGAGCAGTTCTTC	CASSLEGGSVYNEQFF
TRBV25-1	TRBD1	TRBJ2-7	TGTGCCAGCAGTAAACAGGGGGGCACCTACGAGCAGTACTTC	CASSKQGGTYEQYF
TRBV7-7	.	TRBJ2-7	TGTGCTAGCAGCTTAGCGCTGGCCCACGAGCAGTACTTC	CASSLALAHEQYF
TRBV4-2	TRBD2	TRBJ2-3	TGTGCCAGCAGCCAAGATATAGGTCGGGGGGGTAGCACAGATACGCAGTATTTT	CASSQDIGRGGSTDTQYF
TRBV20-1	TRBD2	TRBJ2-3	TGCAGTGCTAGAGATTCCGCGGGGGGTTATTTT	CSARDSAGGYF
TRBV4-1	.	TRBJ2-7	TGCGCCAGCAGCCAAGATGCGGACTCCTACGAGCAGTACTTC	CASSQDADSYEQYF
TRBV2	.	TRBJ2-7	TGTGCCAGCCGCCCCGGGGGTTTCTACGAGCAGTACTTC	CASRPGGFYEQYF
TRBV11-3	TRBD2	TRBJ2-1	TGTGCCAGCAGTGTTAGCGGGAGGTATGAGCAGTTCTTC	CASSVSGRYEQFF
TRBV25-1	TRBD1	TRBJ1-2	TGTGCCAGCAGTGAATGGCAGGGGGACTTATATGGCTACACCTTC	CASSEWQGDLYGYTF
TRBV6-5	TRBD1	TRBJ1-5	TGTGCCAGCAGTTCCACGGACAGGGGATTTAATCAGCCCCAGCATTTT	CASSSTDRGFNQPQHF
TRBV30	.	TRBJ1-1	TGTGCCTGGGACAGGCTTATCACTGAAGCTTTCTTT	CAWDRLITEAFF
TRBV5-1	.	TRBJ1-6	TGCGCCAGCACCCCGAGGTCGGTGAGCGATTCACCCCTCCACTTT	CASTPRSVSDSPLHF
TRBV7-2	TRBD2	TRBJ2-3	TGTGCCAGCAGCCCAGACCCGGGGGGGACGCAGTATTTT	CASSPDPGGTQYF